The 2 T cell receptor beta chains below all came from one sample that was sequenced in a study of T cells in Graves' hyperthyroidism and ophthalmopathy. Amplification targeted TCR beta CDR3 regions from RNA transcripts. RT-PCR in the first round (using the HTBI primer set) targeted the TCR CDR3. TCRdb used MiXCR to reprocess the multiplex PCR reads, holding one entry per CDR3 protein. The table shows over 700,000 distinct CDR3 sequences, with roughly a sixth occurring only once. Sequenced input: blood. The receptors shown here come from a woman in her fifties or sixties with Graves' hyperthyroidism that later progressed to Graves' ophthalmopathy.

This clonotype was seen many times. The chain uses TRBV7-9 and TRBJ1-1; D gene ambiguous. The CDR3 length is 14 residues. The germline V and J ends were trimmed by 5 bases and 5 bases, with 15 bases remaining between them. CDR1 is SEHNR, CDR2 FQNEAQ, per germline (reference sequence). As DNA, the CDR3 is TGTGCCAGCAGCACCCCCGGGCTGTTTACTGAAGCTTTCTTT. Its protein is CASSTPGLFTEAFF. The variable domain in full, with the rest retrieved from reference TRBV7-9 and TRBJ1-1, is DTGVSQNPRHKITKRGQNVTFRCDPISEHNRLYWYRQTLGQGPEFLTYFQNEAQLEKSRLLSDRFSAERPKGSFSTLEIQRTEQGDSAMYLCASSTPGLFTEAFFGQGTRLTVV.

The table lists this clonotype with a few counts. This may stem from a read error, because a much larger clone lies one nucleotide away. The rearrangement links TRBV30 to TRBJ2-1, with TRBD2 as a possible D gene (5 bases). Per germline, CDR1 GTSNPN and CDR2 SVGIG (reference sequence). Deletions cut 1 base from V and 9 bases from J, with 16 bases between. The length of the CDR3 is 14 residues. This CDR3 is CAWSASRGMSEQFF. The CDR3 bases are TGTGCCTGGAGTGCTAGCCGGGGTATGAGTGAGCAGTTCTTC.